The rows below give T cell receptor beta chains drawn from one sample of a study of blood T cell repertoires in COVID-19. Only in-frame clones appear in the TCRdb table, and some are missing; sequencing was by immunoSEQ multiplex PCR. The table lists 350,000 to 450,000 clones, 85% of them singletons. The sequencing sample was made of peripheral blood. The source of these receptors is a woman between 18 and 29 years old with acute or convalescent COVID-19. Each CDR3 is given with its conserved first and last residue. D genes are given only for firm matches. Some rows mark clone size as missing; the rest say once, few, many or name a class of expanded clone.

TGTGCCAGCAGCGGGGGACTAGCGGGATTCACAGATACGCAGTATTTT	CASSGGLAGFTDTQYF	NA	TRBJ2-3	TRBD2	TRBV9	16
TGCGCCAGCAGCTGGGGGAGGGGAGTGGAAACCGGGGAGCTGTTTTTT	CASSWGRGVETGELFF	NA	TRBJ2-2	TRBD2	TRBV5-1	16
TGTGCCAGCAGCCTGGGGACTAGCGGGAGGGCCGAGCAGTTCTTC	CASSLGTSGRAEQFF	few	TRBJ2-1	TRBD2	TRBV5-4	15
TGTGCCAGCAGCCACACTAGTCTTAGTGTAAATGAGCAGTTCTTC	CASSHTSLSVNEQFF	NA	TRBJ2-1	NA	TRBV3-1/TRBV3-2	15
TGTGCCAGCAGCCTCGGGACAGCACTCTATGGCTACACCTTC	CASSLGTALYGYTF	NA	TRBJ1-2	TRBD1	TRBV28	14
TGTGCCAGCAGCTCAGGGACGGGGGGCTGGAACACTGAAGCTTTCTTT	CASSSGTGGWNTEAFF	NA	TRBJ1-1	NA	TRBV5-6	16
TGTGCCAGCTCACAAGGGGCAGGGACTAATGAAAAACTGTTTTTT	CASSQGAGTNEKLFF	NA	TRBJ1-4	NA	TRBV18	15
TGTGCCAGCAGCGTAGACGGACAGGGGGCCTACGAGCAGTACTTC	CASSVDGQGAYEQYF	NA	TRBJ2-7	TRBD1	TRBV9	15
TGTGCCAGCAGTTTAACTAGCGGGATTATTCAGTACTTC	CASSLTSGIIQYF	once	TRBJ2-4	TRBD2	TRBV28	13
TGTGCCAGTAGTATGGAGAGACAGCGGAACACTGAAGCTTTCTTT	CASSMERQRNTEAFF	NA	TRBJ1-1	NA	TRBV19	15
TGTGCCAGCAGCTCCGGGAGGGCCATGAACACCGGGGAGCTGTTTTTT	CASSSGRAMNTGELFF	NA	TRBJ2-2	TRBD2	TRBV7-3	16
TGTGCCGGGAGACAGGGGCCGAACACTGAAGCTTTCTTT	CAGRQGPNTEAFF	NA	TRBJ1-1	TRBD1	TRBV19	13
TGTGCCAGCTCACTTGGCGGGTATAGCGCATCCTACGAGCAGTACTTC	CASSLGGYSASYEQYF	NA	TRBJ2-7	NA	TRBV18	16
TGTGCTAGTGGTTTGGTAGTGTTAGCGGGGGGGCCTACAGATACGCAGTATTTT	CASGLVVLAGGPTDTQYF	NA	TRBJ2-3	TRBD2	TRBV12-5	18
TGTGCCAGCAGCTTATACGGACAGGGGTCGGATGGCTACACCTTC	CASSLYGQGSDGYTF	NA	TRBJ1-2	TRBD1	TRBV7-2	15
TGTGCCACCAGCAGCCTTCTGACATCGGATACGCAGTATTTT	CATSSLLTSDTQYF	NA	TRBJ2-3	NA	TRBV15	14
TGTGCCAGCAGCTTACAGGGGGGCCATAACACTGAAGCTTTCTTT	CASSLQGGHNTEAFF	NA	TRBJ1-1	TRBD1	TRBV5-6	15
TGTGCCAGCAGTTCCGACAGGGGGCTTAGGTACGAGCAGTACTTC	CASSSDRGLRYEQYF	NA	TRBJ2-7	TRBD1	TRBV28	15
TGTGCCAGCAGCCAAGAAGGCAGGACTACATACAATGAGCAGTTCTTC	CASSQEGRTTYNEQFF	once	TRBJ2-1	NA	TRBV4-2	16
TGCAGCGTTGTTGCAGGGACCTACGAGCAGTACTTC	CSVVAGTYEQYF	NA	TRBJ2-7	NA	TRBV29-1	12
TGTGCCAGCAGCGTAAGACTAGCGGGGGATACGCAGTATTTT	CASSVRLAGDTQYF	NA	TRBJ2-3	TRBD2	TRBV9	14
TGTGCCAGCAGTGAGCAGGGGGCGCGAGGCTACACCTTC	CASSEQGARGYTF	NA	TRBJ1-2	TRBD1	TRBV2	13
TGTGCTAGTGGTTTGGACGCGGGACAGGGGGCTGACGAGCAGTACTTC	CASGLDAGQGADEQYF	NA	TRBJ2-7	TRBD1	TRBV12-5	16
TGTGCCAGCAGCCCGCGCAGGGGTCCCACCGGGGAGCTGTTTTTT	CASSPRRGPTGELFF	NA	TRBJ2-2	NA	TRBV9	15
TGTGCCAGCAGTCGGTTTGGAGGGACAGTTAACACCGGGGAGCTGTTTTTT	CASSRFGGTVNTGELFF	NA	TRBJ2-2	NA	TRBV5-4	17
TGTGCCAGTAGTCAAGACAGTTCGGAAAAACTGTTTTTT	CASSQDSSEKLFF	few	TRBJ1-4	NA	TRBV19	13
TGCGCCAGCAGCTTGACCGGGACTAGCCTGGAGCAGTACTTC	CASSLTGTSLEQYF	NA	TRBJ2-7	TRBD2	TRBV5-1	14
TGTGCCAGCAGCCCGGCCGGAGGAGGGGTGGGAGCTTTCTTT	CASSPAGGGVGAFF	NA	TRBJ1-1	NA	TRBV9	14
TGTGCCAGCAGCTTAAGTCCGGGGGATAGGAGCGAGCAGTACTTC	CASSLSPGDRSEQYF	few	TRBJ2-7	NA	TRBV7-3	15
TGTGCCATCAGTGCCGCCCCGGGTAACACTGAAGCTTTCTTT	CAISAAPGNTEAFF	NA	TRBJ1-1	NA	TRBV10-3	14
TGTGCCAGTAGTATAGGGACAGTTGGCTACGAGCAGTACTTC	CASSIGTVGYEQYF	NA	TRBJ2-7	NA	TRBV19	14
TGTGCCAGCAGCCAGGAGGCGGTAGAGACCCAGTACTTC	CASSQEAVETQYF	NA	TRBJ2-5	NA	TRBV3-1/TRBV3-2	13
TGTGCCAGCAGGGCTAGCAACACAGATACGCAGTATTTT	CASRASNTDTQYF	NA	TRBJ2-3	NA	TRBV7-3	13